A single sample is the source of the 5 T cell receptor beta chains below, sequenced in a study of T cells in Graves' hyperthyroidism and ophthalmopathy. TCR beta CDR3 region amplification was performed from RNA transcripts. Initially, a first-round RT-PCR of the TCR CDR3 employed the HTBI primer set. TCRdb re-called the multiplex PCR reads through MiXCR, storing one row per CDR3 protein. Altogether hundreds of thousands of distinct CDR3 sequences are present, under 20% being singletons, with the ten largest covering approximately 18%. Sample: blood. Receptors originate from a woman between 18 and 30 years old with Graves' ophthalmopathy.

This clonotype was observed a few times. V usage is TRBV5-1 and J usage is TRBJ2-1; 9 bases map to TRBD1. This CDR3 is 12 amino acids long. Trimming took 4 bases from V and 8 from J; bases not matched to a gene: 1. Germline CDR1 and CDR2: SGHRS and YFSETQ. CDR3 in DNA: TGCGCCAGCAGCCGACAGGGGGATGAGCAGTTCTTC. It translates to CASSRQGDEQFF.

Only a few counts were recorded for this clonotype. The V and J genes are TRBV7-3 and TRBJ1-2; D remains ambiguous. The CDR3 is made up of 15 amino acids. Deletions cut 7 bases from V and 0 bases from J, with 15 bases between. Germline values: CDR1 SGHTA, CDR2 FQGTGA. The CDR3 region is CASISLRRTNYGYTF. In DNA form, the CDR3 reads TGTGCCAGCATCTCATTACGGCGGACTAACTATGGCTACACCTTC. The whole variable domain, filled in from reference TRBV7-3 and TRBJ1-2, reads GAGVSQTPSNKVTEKGKYVELRCDPISGHTALYWYRQSLGQGPEFLIYFQGTGAADDSGLPNDRFFAVRPEGSVSTLKIQRTERGDSAVYLCASISLRRTNYGYTFGSGTRLTVV.

This clonotype was picked up many times. V is TRBV3-1 and J is TRBJ1-4; D is undetermined. Between the trimmed V and J ends, which lost 3 bases and 5 bases, there was a span of 10 bases. This CDR3 is built from 14 residues. Germline V gene data show CDR1 as LGHDT and CDR2 as YNNKEL (reference sequence). The CDR3 nucleotides are TGTGCCAGCAGCCAGGCCGCGGGGAATGAAAAACTGTTTTTT. It is translated as CASSQAAGNEKLFF. Full variable domain (outside the CDR3, taken from reference TRBV3-1 and TRBJ1-4): DTAVSQTPKYLVTQMGNDKSIKCEQNLGHDTMYWYKQDSKKFLKIMFSYNNKELIINETVPNRFSPKSPDKAHLNLHINSLELGDSAVYFCASSQAAGNEKLFFGSGTQLSVL.

This clonotype occurred many times. The V and J genes are TRBV24-1 and TRBJ2-2; D not resolved. V lost 5 bases, J lost 5 bases, and 11 bases lay in between. The CDR3 length is 14 residues. CDR1 is KGHDR and CDR2 is SFDVKD in the germline V gene. Here the CDR3 reads CATSGPQATGELFF. The CDR3 region has the DNA TGTGCCACCAGTGGTCCCCAGGCGACCGGGGAGCTGTTTTTT.

V usage is TRBV30 and J usage is TRBJ2-5; 8 bases map to TRBD2. The germline V gene encodes CDR1 GTSNPN and CDR2 SVGIG (reference sequence). This CDR3 spans 15 amino acids. Germline trimming cut 3 bases from V and 1 base from J; bases unmatched to any gene: 7. The CDR3 sequence: CAWRLAGRLQETQYF. CDR3 sequence (DNA): TGTGCCTGGAGGTTAGCGGGGAGGCTCCAAGAGACCCAGTACTTC.